Listed here is a single T cell receptor (beta chain). Its antigen is undetermined. V was shortened by 2 bases and J by 4 bases, with 9 bases between the two germline ends. CDR3 size: 14 residues. Germline loops: CDR1 MNHEY, CDR2 SVGAGI. The sorted-subset replicate PCRs were given 150 to 200 ng DNA, which is 25,000 to 35,000 T cell genomes. Assay: immunoSEQ multiplex PCR; the TCRdb copy retains only in-frame clones and omits some. The sample has about 2.4 million clones, around nine tenths seen once. The data belong to a study of shared clonotypes between healthy human individuals. Turning to the study itself: Each donor's CD4 naive and CD4 memory cells filled three plates apiece, CD8 naive two, and CD8 memory one. Whole-study results and caveats: Relative to memory subsets, naive subsets generally showed larger estimated richness.

The rearrangement uses TRBV6-5 and TRBJ2-1; D is possibly TRBD2 (6 bases). This receptor was identified in a man between 18 and 35 years old in good health. Sample: naive CD4+ T cells sorted from blood. The sample's subset: CD45RA+ positively selected. As DNA, the CDR3 is TGTGCCAGCAGTTACGGCGGGAAGTACAATGAGCAGTTCTTC. The encoded protein is CASSYGGKYNEQFF.